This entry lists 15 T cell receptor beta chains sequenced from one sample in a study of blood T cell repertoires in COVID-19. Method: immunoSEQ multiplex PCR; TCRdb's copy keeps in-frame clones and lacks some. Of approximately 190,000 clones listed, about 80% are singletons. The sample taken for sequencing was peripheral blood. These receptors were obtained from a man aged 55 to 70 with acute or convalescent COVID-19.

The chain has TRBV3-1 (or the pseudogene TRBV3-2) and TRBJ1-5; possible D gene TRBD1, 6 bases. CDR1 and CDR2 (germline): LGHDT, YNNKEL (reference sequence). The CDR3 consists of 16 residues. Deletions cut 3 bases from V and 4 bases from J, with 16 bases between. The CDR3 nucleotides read TGTGCCAGCAGCCATACTCCCCTCCAGGGGAATCAGCCCCAGCATTTT. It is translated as CASSHTPLQGNQPQHF.

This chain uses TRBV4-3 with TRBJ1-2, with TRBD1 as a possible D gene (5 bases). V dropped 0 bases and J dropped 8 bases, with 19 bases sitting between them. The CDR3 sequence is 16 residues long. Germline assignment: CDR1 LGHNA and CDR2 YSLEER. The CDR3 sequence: CASSQDLGGAIGGYTF. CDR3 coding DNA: TGCGCCAGCAGCCAAGATTTGGGAGGGGCTATTGGGGGCTACACCTTC.

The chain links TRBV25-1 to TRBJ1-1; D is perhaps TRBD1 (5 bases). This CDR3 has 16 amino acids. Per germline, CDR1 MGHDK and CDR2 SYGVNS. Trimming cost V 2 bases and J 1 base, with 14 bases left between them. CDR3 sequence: CASSEPRGTPNTEAFF. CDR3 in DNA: TGTGCCAGCAGTGAACCACGGGGGACCCCGAACACTGAAGCTTTCTTT. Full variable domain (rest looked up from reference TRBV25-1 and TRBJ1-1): EADIYQTPRYLVIGTGKKITLECSQTMGHDKMYWYQQDPGMELHLIHYSYGVNSTEKGDLSSESTVSRIRTEHFPLTLESARPSHTSQYLCASSEPRGTPNTEAFFGQGTRLTVV.

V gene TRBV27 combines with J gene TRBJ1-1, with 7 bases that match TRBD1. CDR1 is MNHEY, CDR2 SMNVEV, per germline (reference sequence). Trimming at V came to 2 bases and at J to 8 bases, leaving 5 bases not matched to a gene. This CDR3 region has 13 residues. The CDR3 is CASSLAGGSEAFF. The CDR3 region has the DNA TGTGCCAGCAGTTTAGCAGGGGGTTCAGAAGCTTTCTTT.

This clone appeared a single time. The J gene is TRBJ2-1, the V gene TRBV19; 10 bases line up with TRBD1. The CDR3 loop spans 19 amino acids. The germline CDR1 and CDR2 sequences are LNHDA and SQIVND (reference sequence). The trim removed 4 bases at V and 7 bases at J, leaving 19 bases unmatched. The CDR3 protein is CASSTRQGAAVGSGNEQFF. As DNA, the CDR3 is TGTGCCAGTAGTACAAGACAGGGGGCGGCGGTAGGTAGTGGGAATGAGCAGTTCTTC.

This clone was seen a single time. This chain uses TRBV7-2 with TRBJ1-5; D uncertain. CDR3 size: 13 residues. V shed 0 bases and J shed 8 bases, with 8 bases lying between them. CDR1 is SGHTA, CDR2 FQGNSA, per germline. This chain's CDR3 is CASSLARQEPQHF. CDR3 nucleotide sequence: TGTGCCAGCAGCTTAGCCCGTCAGGAGCCCCAGCATTTT. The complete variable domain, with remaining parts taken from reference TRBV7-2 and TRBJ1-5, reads GAGVSQSPSNKVTEKGKDVELRCDPISGHTALYWYRQSLGQGLEFLIYFQGNSAPDKSGLPSDRFSAERTGGSVSTLTIQRTQQEDSAVYLCASSLARQEPQHFGDGTRLSIL.

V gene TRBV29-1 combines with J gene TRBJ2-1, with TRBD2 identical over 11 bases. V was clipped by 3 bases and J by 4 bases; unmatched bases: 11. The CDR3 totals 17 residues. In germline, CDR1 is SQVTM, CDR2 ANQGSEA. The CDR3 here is CSVESSGGTFLYNEQFF. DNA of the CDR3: TGCAGCGTTGAGTCTAGCGGGGGGACTTTCCTATACAATGAGCAGTTCTTC.

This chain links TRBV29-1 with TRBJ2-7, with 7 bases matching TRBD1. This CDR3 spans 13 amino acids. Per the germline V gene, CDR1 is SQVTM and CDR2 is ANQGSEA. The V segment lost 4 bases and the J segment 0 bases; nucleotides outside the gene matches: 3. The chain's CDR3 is CSVVPGGSYEQYF. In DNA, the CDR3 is TGCAGCGTTGTTCCAGGGGGCTCCTACGAGCAGTACTTC.

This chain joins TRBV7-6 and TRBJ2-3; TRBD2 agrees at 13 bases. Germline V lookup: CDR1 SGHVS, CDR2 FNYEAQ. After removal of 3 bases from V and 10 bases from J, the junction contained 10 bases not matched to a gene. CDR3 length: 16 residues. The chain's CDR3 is CASSLGTSGGATAQYF. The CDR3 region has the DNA TGTGCCAGCAGCTTGGGCACTAGCGGGGGGGCCACAGCGCAGTATTTT.

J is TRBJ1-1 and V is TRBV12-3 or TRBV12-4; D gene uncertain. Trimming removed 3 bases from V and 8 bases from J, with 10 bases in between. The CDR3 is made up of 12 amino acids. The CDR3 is CASSFGPWEAFF. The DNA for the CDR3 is TGTGCCAGCAGTTTTGGGCCGTGGGAAGCTTTCTTT.

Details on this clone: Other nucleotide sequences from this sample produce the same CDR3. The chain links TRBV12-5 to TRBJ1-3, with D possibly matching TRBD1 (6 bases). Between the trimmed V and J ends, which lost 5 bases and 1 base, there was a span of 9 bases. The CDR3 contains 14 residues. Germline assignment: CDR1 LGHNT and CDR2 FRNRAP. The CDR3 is CASGLGGSGNTIYF. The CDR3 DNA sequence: TGTGCTAGTGGTCTAGGGGGTTCTGGAAACACCATATATTTT.

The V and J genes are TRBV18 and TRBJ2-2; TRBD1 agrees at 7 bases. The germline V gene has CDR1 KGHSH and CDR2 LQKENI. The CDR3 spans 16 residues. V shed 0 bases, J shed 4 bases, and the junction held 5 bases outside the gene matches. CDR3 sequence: CASSPPGQAGTGELFF. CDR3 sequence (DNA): TGTGCCAGCTCACCACCCGGACAGGCGGGCACCGGGGAGCTGTTTTTT.

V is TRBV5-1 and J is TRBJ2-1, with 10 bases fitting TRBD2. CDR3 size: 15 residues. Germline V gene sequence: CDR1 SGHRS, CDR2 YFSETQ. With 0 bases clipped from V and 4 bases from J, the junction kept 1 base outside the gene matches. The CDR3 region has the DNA TGCGCCAGCAGCTTGGAAGCGGGAGGGTACAATGAGCAGTTCTTC. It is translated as CASSLEAGGYNEQFF.

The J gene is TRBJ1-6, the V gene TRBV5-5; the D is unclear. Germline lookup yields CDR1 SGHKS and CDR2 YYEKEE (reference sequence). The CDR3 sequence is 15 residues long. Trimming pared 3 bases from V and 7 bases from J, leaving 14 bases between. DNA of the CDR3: TGTGCCAGCAGCTCGAGTACCTACCAAAATTCACCCCTCCACTTT. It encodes CASSSSTYQNSPLHF.

The CDR3 DNA sequence: TGCAGCGTAAATCCCCCTAGCGGCACAGATACGCAGTATTTT. Its translation is CSVNPPSGTDTQYF. The V call is TRBV29-1, the J call TRBJ2-3, with D possibly matching TRBD2 (6 bases). The CDR3 is 14 residues long. Germline V CDR1 and CDR2: SQVTM, ANQGSEA. The V and J ends lost 6 bases and 1 base respectively, with 14 bases between them.